The entry below gives a single T cell receptor (beta chain) sequence along with its context. V dropped 1 base and J dropped 1 base, with 8 bases sitting between them. CDR3 size: 15 residues. Germline assignment: CDR1 LGHDT and CDR2 YNNKEL (reference sequence). This entry belongs to a study of T cell responses to AZD1222 COVID-19 vaccine. Clones were read by immunoSEQ multiplex PCR, and TCRdb kept only the in-frame ones, dropping some. The repertoire holds about 70,000 clones, with about four fifths as singletons. The sequencing here drew on peripheral blood, taken on day 0 of AZD1222 vaccination. The TCR comes from an adult in good health. The rearrangement joins TRBV3-1 (or the pseudogene TRBV3-2) to TRBJ1-5, with D maybe TRBD1 (6 bases). This CDR3 is CASSQGQASNQPQHF. CDR3 sequence (DNA): TGTGCCAGCAGCCAAGGACAGGCGAGCAATCAGCCCCAGCATTTT.